These 31 T cell receptor beta chains came from one sample sequenced in a study of blood T cell repertoires in COVID-19. Using immunoSEQ multiplex PCR, the repertoire was profiled, and TCRdb retains in-frame clones only, with some absent. The table has about 110,000 clones, about 81% seen once. Sequencing was carried out using peripheral blood. The receptors were sampled from a man between 65 and 79 years old with acute or convalescent COVID-19.

The V gene is TRBV5-4, the J gene TRBJ1-1; TRBD1 matches 7 bases. This CDR3 is built from 15 residues. Germline V lookup: CDR1 SGHNT, CDR2 YYREEE (reference sequence). V lost 0 bases to trimming and J lost 4 bases; unmatched junction nucleotides: 6. The CDR3 region has the DNA TGTGCCAGCAGCTTGGGTAGGACAGGTCCCACTGAAGCTTTCTTT. Translating it yields CASSLGRTGPTEAFF.

In its sample, this clone was seen once. The J gene is TRBJ1-6, the V gene TRBV28, with a tentative D call TRBD1 (5 bases). V was cut by 3 bases and J by 5 bases, with 8 bases left in between. CDR1 MDHEN and CDR2 SYDVKM come from the germline V gene. The CDR3 is made up of 14 amino acids. The CDR3 sequence: CASSFRQNNSPLHF. CDR3 in DNA: TGTGCCAGCAGTTTCCGACAGAATAATTCACCCCTCCACTTT.

The chain recombines TRBV5-1 with TRBJ1-2; D ambiguous. V lost 0 bases and J lost 3, with 9 bases in between. Germline assignment: CDR1 SGHRS and CDR2 YFSETQ. There are 14 residues in the CDR3. The CDR3 DNA reads TGCGCCAGCAGCTTGGCCTCGGCGGACTATGGCTACACCTTC. Translation: CASSLASADYGYTF.

The chain is built from TRBV20-1 and TRBJ2-7; D not certain. Germline V gene data show CDR1 as DFQATT and CDR2 as SNEGSKA (reference sequence). The V and J ends lost 3 bases and 5 bases respectively, with 5 bases between them. This CDR3 has 10 amino acids. The CDR3 region is CSARSNEQYF. CDR3 bases: TGCAGTGCTAGGAGTAACGAGCAGTACTTC.

V is TRBV2 and J is TRBJ2-2; D unclear. Trimming removed 7 bases at V and 1 base at J, with 4 bases between. This CDR3 is built from 12 residues. Germline V gene sequence: CDR1 SNHLY, CDR2 FYNNEI. The CDR3 is CASTQNTGELFF. The DNA for the CDR3 is TGTGCCAGCACACAGAACACCGGGGAGCTGTTTTTT.

This chain links TRBV18 with TRBJ1-2; 8 bases align to TRBD1. CDR1 and CDR2 from the germline V gene are KGHSH and LQKENI. CDR3 length: 15 amino acids. The trim removed 6 bases at V and 4 bases at J, leaving 10 bases unmatched. The CDR3 nucleotides are TGTGCCAGCTCCCAGGCGGGACAGGAACTCTATGGCTACACCTTC. Residues: CASSQAGQELYGYTF.

The chain couples TRBV18 to TRBJ1-2, with 7 bases fitting TRBD1. Germline CDR1 reads KGHSH; CDR2 reads LQKENI. The CDR3 runs 13 residues. V lost 1 base to trimming and J lost 7 bases; unmatched junction nucleotides: 3. CDR3 sequence (DNA): TGTGCCAGCTCACCACAGGGACAGCCTGGCTACACCTTC. Protein product: CASSPQGQPGYTF.

The chain links TRBV6-4 to TRBJ1-5; no firm D call. V lost 1 base and J 8 bases, leaving 9 bases between the germline ends. The V gene's germline CDR1 is MRHNA and CDR2 SNTAGT. This CDR3 comprises 13 residues. The DNA for the CDR3 is TGTGCCAGCAGTGACTGTGGCTCAAAGCCCCAGCATTTT. This encodes CASSDCGSKPQHF.

The V and J genes are TRBV28 and TRBJ1-5, with unresolved D. V gave up 4 bases and J gave up 0 bases, with 4 bases separating them. CDR1 MDHEN and CDR2 SYDVKM come from the germline V gene. The CDR3 loop spans 13 amino acids. CDR3 nucleotides: TGTGCCAGCAGTTCAGATAGCAATCAGCCCCAGCATTTT. It translates to CASSSDSNQPQHF.

The chain combines TRBV6-5 with TRBJ2-3, with D tentatively TRBD1 (6 bases). V was pared by 0 bases and J by 5 bases, with 6 bases between. CDR1 is MNHEY, CDR2 SVGAGI, per germline. This CDR3 region has 13 residues. The DNA of the CDR3 is TGTGCCAGCAGTTACTCAGGGGGAGATACGCAGTATTTT. Its protein is CASSYSGGDTQYF.

V gene TRBV9 combines with J gene TRBJ1-2; D is uncertain. The CDR3 has 13 amino acids. Deletions cut 4 bases from V and 3 bases from J, with 10 bases between. In germline, CDR1 is SGDLS, CDR2 YYNGEE. CDR3 coding DNA: TGTGCCAGCAGCCCATCGGAGGACTATGGCTACACCTTC. It translates to CASSPSEDYGYTF.

The gene calls are TRBV25-1 and TRBJ2-3; 8 bases line up with TRBD1. Germline values: CDR1 MGHDK, CDR2 SYGVNS. With 5 bases clipped from V and 4 bases from J, the junction kept 5 bases outside the gene matches. The CDR3 covers 14 residues. The CDR3 DNA is TGTGCCAGCAGTCGCGACAGGGGTTCAGATACGCAGTATTTT. Translated, it gives CASSRDRGSDTQYF.

The chain combines TRBV27 with TRBJ1-1; D uncertain. Germline assignment: CDR1 MNHEY and CDR2 SMNVEV (reference sequence). Trimming cost V 5 bases and J 0 bases, with 16 bases left between them. This CDR3 comprises 16 residues. The CDR3 nucleotides are TGTGCCAGCAGTCTCCTACCCCCCACAGTGAACACTGAAGCTTTCTTT. It encodes CASSLLPPTVNTEAFF.

V and J are TRBV21-1 and TRBJ2-3; the DNA was not compared with TRBD1, the D call given in the table. TRBV21-1 is designated a pseudogene. This CDR3 has 16 amino acids. CDR3 sequence (DNA): TGTGCCAGCAGCATAGCAGGGACACCACAAAAAAGTACGCAGTATTTT. Protein: CASSIAGTPQKSTQYF.

J is TRBJ2-5 and V is TRBV14, with unresolved D. The germline gives CDR1 SGHDN, CDR2 FVKESK. CDR3 length: 14 amino acids. Trimming took off 11 bases at V and 5 bases at J, with 21 bases between the two ends. This CDR3 reads CAGGRQAHRETQYF. The CDR3 DNA reads TGTGCCGGCGGCCGGCAGGCGCATCGGGAGACCCAGTACTTC. The full variable domain, completed using reference TRBV14 and TRBJ2-5, is EAGVTQFPSHSVIEKGQTVTLRCDPISGHDNLYWYRRVMGKEIKFLLHFVKESKQDESGMPNNRFLAERTGGTYSTLKVQPAELEDSGVYFCAGGRQAHRETQYFGPGTRLLVL.

The chain employs TRBV21-1 and TRBJ1-2; TRBD1, the D gene given by the table, was not confirmed from the DNA. TRBV21-1 is recorded as a pseudogene. The CDR3 is 13 amino acids. The CDR3 DNA reads TGTGCCAGCAGCAAAGAACAGGCGGACGGCTACACCTTC. Its translation: CASSKEQADGYTF.

This clone was recorded a few times. The gene calls are TRBV28 and TRBJ1-5; TRBD1 aligns across 9 bases. V gave up 5 bases and J gave up 5 bases; unmatched junction bases: 13. The length of the CDR3 is 17 residues. The germline CDR1 and CDR2 sequences are MDHEN and SYDVKM. The CDR3 region has the DNA TGTGCCAGCAGTCCACCTCGGACAGGGGTCGGGGATCAGCCCCAGCATTTT. This codes for CASSPPRTGVGDQPQHF. The complete variable domain, with remaining parts taken from reference TRBV28 and TRBJ1-5, reads DVKVTQSSRYLVKRTGEKVFLECVQDMDHENMFWYRQDPGLGLRLIYFSYDVKMKEKGDIPEGYSVSREKKERFSLILESASTNQTSMYLCASSPPRTGVGDQPQHFGDGTRLSIL.

This rearrangement joins TRBV14 to TRBJ2-5, with 9 bases aligning to TRBD1. Trimming removed 0 bases from V and 5 bases from J; junction bases left unmatched: 10. The germline V gene encodes CDR1 SGHDN and CDR2 FVKESK. CDR3 length equals 17 residues. DNA of the CDR3: TGTGCCAGCAGCCAAGACTCCGGGACAGGGTTTAGGGAGACCCAGTACTTC. Translated: CASSQDSGTGFRETQYF. The full variable domain, in which reference TRBV14 and TRBJ2-5 provide the parts outside the CDR3, is EAGVTQFPSHSVIEKGQTVTLRCDPISGHDNLYWYRRVMGKEIKFLLHFVKESKQDESGMPNNRFLAERTGGTYSTLKVQPAELEDSGVYFCASSQDSGTGFRETQYFGPGTRLLVL.

The chain is built from TRBV21-1 and TRBJ1-5. TRBV21-1 is described as a pseudogene. The CDR3 covers 15 residues. The CDR3 bases are TGTGCCAGCAGCCCTAAGGCGGGGGGCAATCAGCCCCAGCATTTT. Translating it yields CASSPKAGGNQPQHF.

The chain combines TRBV18 with TRBJ2-1; D is ambiguous. The CDR3 spans 11 residues. V lost 6 bases, J lost 7 bases, and 7 bases lay in between. Germline-derived CDR1 and CDR2 are KGHSH and LQKENI. In nucleotides, the CDR3 is TGTGCCAGCTCCCGAGCAAATGAGCAGTTCTTC. This encodes CASSRANEQFF.

The gene calls are TRBV6-5 and TRBJ1-2; a possible D gene is TRBD1 (5 bases). CDR3 length: 15 amino acids. V shed 2 bases and J shed 7 bases, with 17 bases lying between them. The germline V gene encodes CDR1 MNHEY and CDR2 SVGAGI. CDR3 nucleotide sequence: TGTGCCAGCAGTTACCCGGGGGGATCGGGCCTTGGCTACACCTTC. As protein: CASSYPGGSGLGYTF.

The chain combines TRBV2 with TRBJ1-6, with 8 nucleotides matching TRBD1. J gave up 4 bases and V 8 bases, and 10 bases lay outside the gene matches. This CDR3 is 16 amino acids long. The germline V gene encodes CDR1 SNHLY and CDR2 FYNNEI. This CDR3 reads CASRGWTGIYNSPLHF. Here the CDR3 DNA reads TGTGCCAGCCGTGGATGGACAGGGATATATAATTCACCCCTCCACTTT.

J is TRBJ2-6 and V is TRBV18; 10 positions match TRBD1. This CDR3 is 16 amino acids long. With 5 bases clipped from V and 2 bases from J, the junction kept 3 bases outside the gene matches. CDR1 and CDR2 from the germline V gene are KGHSH and LQKENI. The CDR3 region has the DNA TGTGCCAGCTCAAAAGGACAGGGGGCTGGGGCCAACGTCCTGACTTTC. Protein product: CASSKGQGAGANVLTF.

This rearrangement joins TRBV5-6 to TRBJ1-5; D not resolved. The CDR3 loop spans 14 amino acids. The V end lost 3 bases, the J end lost 5 bases, and 12 bases lay between the germline ends. Per germline, CDR1 SGHDT and CDR2 YYEEEE. CDR3 amino acids: CASSYSFMDQPQHF. CDR3 coding DNA: TGTGCCAGCAGCTACAGCTTTATGGATCAGCCCCAGCATTTT.

This rearrangement joins TRBV24-1 to TRBJ2-2, with no clear D. Trimming took 3 bases from V and 3 from J, leaving 4 bases between them. The germline CDR1 and CDR2 sequences are KGHDR and SFDVKD. CDR3 size: 13 residues. CDR3 in DNA: TGTGCCACCAGTGATGCGCACACCGGGGAGCTGTTTTTT. As protein: CATSDAHTGELFF.

This clone was seen a single time. The V gene is TRBV4-1, the J gene TRBJ2-6; D not resolved. V shed 0 bases and J shed 0 bases, with 6 bases lying between them. The CDR3 is 16 residues long. In germline, CDR1 is MGHRA, CDR2 YSYEKL. The CDR3 region is CASSQDLSSGANVLTF. The CDR3 DNA reads TGCGCCAGCAGCCAAGACCTGAGCTCTGGGGCCAACGTCCTGACTTTC.

The V call is TRBV19, the J call TRBJ2-1; 12 bases fit TRBD2. CDR1 and CDR2 (germline): LNHDA, SQIVND (reference sequence). V was pared by 5 bases and J by 1 base, with 3 bases of the junction left unmatched. The CDR3 has 16 amino acids. CDR3 in DNA: TGTGCCAGTAGTCTACTAGCGGGGGGTTCCTACAATGAGCAGTTCTTC. This gives the protein CASSLLAGGSYNEQFF.

The CDR3 DNA follows: TGTGCCAGTAGTTCGGGACTAGCCGGGGAGCTGTTTTTT. Amino acid sequence: CASSSGLAGELFF. This chain connects TRBV19 to TRBJ2-2; 8 bases agree with TRBD2. The CDR3 is 13 residues long. Germline lookup yields CDR1 LNHDA and CDR2 SQIVND (reference sequence). V trimming: 5 bases; J trimming: 6 bases; junction bases outside the gene matches: 2.

J is TRBJ1-1 and V is TRBV6-5, with D hard to call. Germline V gives CDR1 MNHEY, CDR2 SVGAGI. The CDR3 loop spans 13 amino acids. The CDR3 DNA follows: TGTGCTCACCGCCCTATTCGGAACACTGAAGCTTTCTTT. Its protein is CAHRPIRNTEAFF.

The rearrangement joins TRBV2 to TRBJ2-6; TRBD1 might be the D (7 bases). Germline CDR1 SNHLY, CDR2 FYNNEI. The CDR3 is 17 residues long. V shed 5 bases and J shed 1 base, with 15 bases lying between them. CDR3 nucleotide sequence: TGTGCCAGCAGTCCCCGGGACAGCGGGTCTGGGGCCAACGTCCTGACTTTC. The encoded protein is CASSPRDSGSGANVLTF.

The V and J genes are TRBV14 and TRBJ1-6; D perhaps matches TRBD1 (5 bases). V was clipped by 3 bases and J by 10 bases, with 13 bases between them. This CDR3 is 14 amino acids long. Germline values: CDR1 SGHDN, CDR2 FVKESK. This CDR3 reads CASSQGGKGSPLHF. The DNA for the CDR3 is TGTGCCAGCAGCCAGGGGGGGAAGGGATCACCCCTCCACTTT.